One TCR beta chain is described in this entry. The antigen is not known. The data were obtained in a study of post-analysis software for immune sequencing data. The V gene lost 4 bases and the J gene lost 1 base, with 9 bases spanning the gap. The CDR3 extends over 14 amino acids. CDR1 and CDR2 from the germline V gene are MNHEY and SMNVEV (reference sequence). Presence of unique molecular identifiers characterized the TCR beta cDNA libraries. TCRdb re-analysed the PCR reads in MiXCR, keeping a single row per CDR3 protein. Here the sample spans about 400,000 distinct CDR3 sequences, approximately 38% being singletons. General study results and limits: Co-batched samples clustered tightly together by F measure. Included in a set of four or five TRBV segments more frequent in patients than controls were TRBV5-6, TRBV5-1 and TRBV20-1. Relative to controls, patients with multiple sclerosis showed significantly lower normalized Chao1 diversity.

Material: blood. This clonotype originated in a girl aged 5-17 years with multiple sclerosis. The chain uses TRBV27 and TRBJ2-3; D is uncertain. CDR3 residues: CASSWQSGTDTQYF. The CDR3, as DNA: TGTGCCAGCAGTTGGCAGTCTGGCACAGATACGCAGTATTTT.